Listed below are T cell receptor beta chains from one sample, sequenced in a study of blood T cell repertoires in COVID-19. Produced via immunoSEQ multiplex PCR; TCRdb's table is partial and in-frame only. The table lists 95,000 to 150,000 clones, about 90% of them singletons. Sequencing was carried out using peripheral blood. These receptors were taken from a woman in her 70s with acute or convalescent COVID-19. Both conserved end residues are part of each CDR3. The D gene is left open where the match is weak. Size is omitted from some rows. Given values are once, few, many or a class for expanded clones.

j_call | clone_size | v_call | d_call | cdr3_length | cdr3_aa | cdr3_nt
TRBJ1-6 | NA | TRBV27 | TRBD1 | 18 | CASSTQGQGSSYNSPLHF | TGTGCCAGCAGTACCCAGGGACAGGGAAGCTCCTATAATTCACCCCTCCACTTT
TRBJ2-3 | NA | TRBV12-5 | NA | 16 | CASGLVQVQGSHTQYF | TGTGCTAGTGGTTTGGTACAAGTACAGGGCTCGCATACGCAGTATTTT
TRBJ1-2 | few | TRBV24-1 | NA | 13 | CATSVAADNGYTF | TGTGCCACCAGTGTGGCAGCGGATAATGGCTACACCTTC
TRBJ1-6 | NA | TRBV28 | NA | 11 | CASSLSSPLHF | TGTGCCAGCAGTTTGAGTTCACCCCTCCACTTT
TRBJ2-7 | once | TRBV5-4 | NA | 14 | CASSTGGQGYEQYF | TGTGCCAGCAGCACCGGGGGGCAGGGCTACGAGCAGTACTTC
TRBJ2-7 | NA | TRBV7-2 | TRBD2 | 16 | CASSLGGSGPAFEQYF | TGTGCCAGCAGCTTAGGTGGTAGCGGGCCTGCCTTCGAGCAGTACTTC
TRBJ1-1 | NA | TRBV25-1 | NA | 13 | CASTRPGNTEAFF | TGTGCCAGCACCAGACCAGGGAACACTGAAGCTTTCTTT
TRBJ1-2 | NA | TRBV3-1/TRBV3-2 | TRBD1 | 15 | CASSLSDRGREGYTF | TGTGCCAGCAGCCTTTCGGACAGGGGGCGCGAAGGCTACACCTTC
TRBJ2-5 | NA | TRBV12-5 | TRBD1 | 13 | CASGTTGLETQYF | TGTGCTAGTGGGACGACAGGGCTGGAGACCCAGTACTTC
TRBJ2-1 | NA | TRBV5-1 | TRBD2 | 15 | CASSLEASGGAWKFF | TGCGCCAGCAGCTTGGAGGCTAGCGGGGGGGCTTGGAAGTTCTTC
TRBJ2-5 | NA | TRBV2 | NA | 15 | CASSLLNLPRETQYF | TGTGCCAGCAGTCTATTAAACCTGCCTCGGGAGACCCAGTACTTC
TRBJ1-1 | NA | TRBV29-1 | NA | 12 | CSARQQNTEAFF | TGCAGCGCCAGACAGCAGAACACTGAAGCTTTCTTT
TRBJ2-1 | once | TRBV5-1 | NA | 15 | CASSPSAGFNNEQFF | TGCGCCAGCAGCCCGTCGGCGGGATTTAACAATGAGCAGTTCTTC
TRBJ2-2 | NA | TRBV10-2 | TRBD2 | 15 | CASSEASGQNGELFF | TGCGCCAGCAGTGAGGCTAGCGGCCAAAATGGGGAGCTGTTTTTT
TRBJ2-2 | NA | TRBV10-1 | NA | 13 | CASTESGTGELFF | TGCGCCAGCACTGAAAGCGGCACCGGGGAGCTGTTTTTT
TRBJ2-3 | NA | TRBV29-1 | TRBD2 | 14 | CSVEEGGRTDTQYF | TGCAGCGTTGAAGAGGGAGGGCGCACAGATACGCAGTATTTT
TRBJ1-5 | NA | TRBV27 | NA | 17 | CASSLSGGDHSNQPQHF | TGTGCCAGCAGTTTATCTGGGGGGGACCATAGCAATCAGCCCCAGCATTTT
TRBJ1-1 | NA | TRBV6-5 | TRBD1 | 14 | CASRTTGPVTEAFF | TGTGCCAGCAGAACGACAGGGCCGGTCACTGAAGCTTTCTTT